This entry concerns a single TCR beta chain. This sample was taken from a study of OX40 agonist ivuxolimab in advanced cancers. Study information: Each patient was given ivuxolimab into a vein every 2 weeks, at 0.01 to 10 mg/kg. Three patients responded partially, comprising one with hepatocellular carcinoma and two with cutaneous melanoma.

From germline, CDR1 is MNHEY and CDR2 SMNVEV (reference sequence). V lost 5 bases, J lost 3 bases, and 14 bases lay in between. The CDR3 covers 14 residues. The table came from immunoSEQ multiplex PCR; TCRdb's copy has only in-frame clones and leaves some out. The sample consists of tens of thousands of clones, about 88% of them appearing once. The sequence derives from an adult with an advanced solid tumor such as melanoma, head and neck, liver or kidney cancer. Sequenced here: CD4+ or CD8+ T cells sorted from blood, sampled in a trial of the OX40 agonist ivuxolimab. The chain recombines TRBV27 with TRBJ2-7, with a weak D call TRBD2 (6 bases). As DNA, the CDR3 is TGTGCCAGCAGTAGGGGCGGGGCGCACTACGAGCAGTACTTC. Translated: CASSRGGAHYEQYF.